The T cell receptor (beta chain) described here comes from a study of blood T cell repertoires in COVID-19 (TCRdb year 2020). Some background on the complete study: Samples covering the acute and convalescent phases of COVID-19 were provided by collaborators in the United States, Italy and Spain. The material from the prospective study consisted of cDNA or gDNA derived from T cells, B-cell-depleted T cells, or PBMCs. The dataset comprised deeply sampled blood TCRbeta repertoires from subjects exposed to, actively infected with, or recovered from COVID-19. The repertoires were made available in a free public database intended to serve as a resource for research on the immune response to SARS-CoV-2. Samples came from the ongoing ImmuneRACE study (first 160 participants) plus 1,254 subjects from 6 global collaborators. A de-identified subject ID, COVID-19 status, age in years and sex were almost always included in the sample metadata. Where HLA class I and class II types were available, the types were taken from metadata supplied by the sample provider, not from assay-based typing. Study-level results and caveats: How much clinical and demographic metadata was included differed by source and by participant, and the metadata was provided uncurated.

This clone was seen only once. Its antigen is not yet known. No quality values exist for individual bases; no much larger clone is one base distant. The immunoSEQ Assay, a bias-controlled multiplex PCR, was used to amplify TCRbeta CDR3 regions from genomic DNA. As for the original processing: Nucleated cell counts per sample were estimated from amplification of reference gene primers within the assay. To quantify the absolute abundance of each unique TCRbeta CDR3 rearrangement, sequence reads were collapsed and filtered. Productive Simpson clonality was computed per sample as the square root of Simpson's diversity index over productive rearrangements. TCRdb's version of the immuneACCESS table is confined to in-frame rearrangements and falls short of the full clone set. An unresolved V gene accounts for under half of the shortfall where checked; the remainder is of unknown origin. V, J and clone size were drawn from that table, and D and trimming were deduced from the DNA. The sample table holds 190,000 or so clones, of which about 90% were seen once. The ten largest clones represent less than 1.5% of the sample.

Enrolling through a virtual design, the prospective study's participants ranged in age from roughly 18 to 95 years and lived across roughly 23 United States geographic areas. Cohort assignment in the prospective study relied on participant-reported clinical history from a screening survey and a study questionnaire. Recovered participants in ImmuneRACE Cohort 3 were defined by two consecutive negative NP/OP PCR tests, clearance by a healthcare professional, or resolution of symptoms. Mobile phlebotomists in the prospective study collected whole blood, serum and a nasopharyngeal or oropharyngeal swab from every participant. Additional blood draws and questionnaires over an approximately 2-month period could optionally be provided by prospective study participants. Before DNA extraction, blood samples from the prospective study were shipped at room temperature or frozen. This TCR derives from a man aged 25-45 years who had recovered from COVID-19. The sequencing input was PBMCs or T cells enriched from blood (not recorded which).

The DNA sequence follows: TGTGCTAGTGGTTTGTCCCTGAGGGGACTAGCGGGGCCGGAGGTCTACAATGAGCAGTTCTTC. This sequence encodes CASGLSLRGLAGPEVYNEQFF. The chain links TRBV12-5 with TRBJ2-1, with 13 bases aligning to TRBD2. CDR3 length: 21 amino acids, cysteine to phenylalanine. Only the CDR3 part of the read is kept: 63 bases, read in frame from the first base. V is pruned by 2 bases and J by 3 bases, leaving 16 bases of the junction without a gene match. Per the germline V gene, LGHNT is the CDR1 and FRNRAP is the CDR2.